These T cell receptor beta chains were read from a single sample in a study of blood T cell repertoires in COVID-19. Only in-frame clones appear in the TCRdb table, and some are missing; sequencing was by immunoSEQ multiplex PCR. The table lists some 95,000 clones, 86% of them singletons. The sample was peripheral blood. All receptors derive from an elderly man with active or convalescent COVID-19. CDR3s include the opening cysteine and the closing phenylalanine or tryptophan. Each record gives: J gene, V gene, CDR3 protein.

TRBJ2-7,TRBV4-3,CASSQDQIKGAYEQYF
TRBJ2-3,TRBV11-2,CASSLGLAGSTDTQYF
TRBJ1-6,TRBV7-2,CASSLDSIISPLHF
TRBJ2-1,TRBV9,CASSVGTSGNEQFF
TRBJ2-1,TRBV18,CASSPFSYNEQFF
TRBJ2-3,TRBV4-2,CASSEGEEWGTDTQYF
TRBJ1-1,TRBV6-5,CASSQIKNTEAFF
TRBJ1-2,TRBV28,CASSLRVKAGGYTF
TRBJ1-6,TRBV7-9,CASSLARGTGVGDSPLHF
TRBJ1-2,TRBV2,CASSPNLQINYGYTF
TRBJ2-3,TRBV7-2,CASSHTGTDTQYF
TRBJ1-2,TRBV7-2,CASSIRTGGDGYTF
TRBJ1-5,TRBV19,CASSKRGGDGINSNQPQHF
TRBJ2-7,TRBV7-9,CASSLDMRAYEQYF
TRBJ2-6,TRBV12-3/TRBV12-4,CASSNLGANVLTF
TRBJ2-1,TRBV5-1,CASSSDSSYNEQFF
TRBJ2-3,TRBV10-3,CASRQGGQDTQYF
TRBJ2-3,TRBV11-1,CASSLLTREIGDTQYF
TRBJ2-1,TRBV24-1,CAAGTSGRRGMGEQFF
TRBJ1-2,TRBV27,CASSFEGSYGYTF
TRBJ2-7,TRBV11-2,CASSLGVAGGLGEQYF
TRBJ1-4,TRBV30,CAWSGQGLANEKLFF
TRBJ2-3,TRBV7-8,CASSTGWGFTDTQYF
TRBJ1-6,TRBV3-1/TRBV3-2,CASSRDIDNSPLHF
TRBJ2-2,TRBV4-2,CASSPGDSGSPWGGELFF
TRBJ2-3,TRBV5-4,CASSRGTNTDTQYF
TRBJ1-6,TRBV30,CAWTQGARSPLHF
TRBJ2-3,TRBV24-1,CATSDQSRASTDTQYF
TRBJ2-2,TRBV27,CASRRYPGLAGVQTRTGELFF
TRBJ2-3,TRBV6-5,CASTLAGGTDTQYF
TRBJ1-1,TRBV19,CASSIDHRTGGAAFF
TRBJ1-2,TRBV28,CASTQDRLYYGYTF
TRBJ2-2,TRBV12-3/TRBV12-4,CASTLGTRELFF
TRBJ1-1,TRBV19,CASSIPVGGMNTEAFF
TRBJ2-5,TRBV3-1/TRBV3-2,CASSQGGLREAVETQYF
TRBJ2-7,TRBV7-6,CASSQGTRSDYEQYF
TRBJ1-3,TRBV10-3,CAISESRGIHSGNTIYF
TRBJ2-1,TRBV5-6,CASSLGGAVNEQFF
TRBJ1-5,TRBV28,CASSTGTYSNQPQHF
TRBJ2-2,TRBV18,CASSPALRGPYTGELFF
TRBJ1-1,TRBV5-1,CASSRGGASETEAFF
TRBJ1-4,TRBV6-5,CASSRGWQFNEKLFF
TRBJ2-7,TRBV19,CASSSYFGTGNFYEQYF
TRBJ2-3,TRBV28,CANRRAGAGDTQYF
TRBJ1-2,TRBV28,CASSLGTGVLYGYTF
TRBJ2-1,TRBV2,CASSGPGLAGVFGRSYNEQFF
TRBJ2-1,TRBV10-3,CAISGGNALLQFF
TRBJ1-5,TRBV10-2,CASSSRDSNQPQHF
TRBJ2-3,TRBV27,CASRPLAGGGTDTQYF
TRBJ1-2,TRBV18,CASSPDSNYGYTF